This passage covers 27 T cell receptor beta chains from one sample sequenced in a study of human T cells and chemical hapten exposure. Each CDR3 protein is one row after TCRdb ran MiXCR on the RACE reads. The sample has about 190,000 distinct CDR3 sequences, 24% seen once; the top ten hold 2% to 2.5%. The time point was: patch test 3, about 24 weeks after DPC sensitization. Regarding treatment: therapeutic diphenylcyclopropenone sensitization with weekly scalp DPC. The specimen comprised whole blood, sampled in connection with sensitization to the hapten diphenylcyclopropenone (DPC). These receptors were collected from a woman between 40 and 50 years old with alopecia areata. Some clones in this sample may be carry-over from other donors' samples.

V gene TRBV3-1 combines with J gene TRBJ2-1; TRBD2 is a possible D gene (5 bases). The CDR3 consists of 11 residues. Per germline, CDR1 LGHDT and CDR2 YNNKEL (reference sequence). V lost 4 bases to trimming and J lost 7 bases, with 5 bases between them. This CDR3 reads CASSRENEQFF. The CDR3 DNA follows: TGTGCCAGCAGCCGGGAGAATGAGCAGTTCTTC.

This clonotype has only a few counts. This rearrangement joins TRBV7-2 to TRBJ2-1; 9 positions match TRBD1. Unmatched junction bases numbered 6, after V lost 7 bases and J lost 2 bases. This CDR3 contains 15 residues. Germline V lookup: CDR1 SGHTA, CDR2 FQGNSA. As DNA, the CDR3 is TGTGCCAGCACCCAAACAGGGGGCACCTACAATGAGCAGTTCTTC. It encodes CASTQTGGTYNEQFF.

This clonotype was counted a single time. The chain couples TRBV28 to TRBJ2-2; TRBD2 is a possible D gene (5 bases). This CDR3 spans 15 amino acids. The germline V gene encodes CDR1 MDHEN and CDR2 SYDVKM. Trimming pared 5 bases from V and 2 bases from J, leaving 12 bases between. CDR3 DNA: TGTGCCAGCAGTCTCCTAAGCGGAAACACCGGGGAGCTGTTTTTT. Amino acid sequence: CASSLLSGNTGELFF.

The rearrangement uses TRBV20-1 and TRBJ1-1; D gene uncertain. This CDR3 spans 17 amino acids. The germline V gene encodes CDR1 DFQATT and CDR2 SNEGSKA (reference sequence). V lost 5 bases and J 1 base, leaving 23 bases between the germline ends. CDR3 amino acids: CSADSGSNGGRNTEAFF. The CDR3 nucleotides read TGCAGTGCTGACTCCGGGTCAAACGGTGGAAGGAACACTGAAGCTTTCTTT.

The sample holds a few counts of this clonotype. V is TRBV7-3 and J is TRBJ2-3; perhaps TRBD2 as D (6 bases). From germline, CDR1 is SGHTA and CDR2 FQGTGA. V was cut by 1 base and J by 3 bases, with 11 bases left in between. CDR3 length: 15 amino acids. Here the CDR3 reads CASSLNGRETDTQYF. The CDR3 bases are TGTGCCAGCAGCTTAAACGGGAGAGAGACAGATACGCAGTATTTT. The entire variable domain, with the rest obtained from reference TRBV7-3 and TRBJ2-3, is as follows: GAGVSQTPSNKVTEKGKYVELRCDPISGHTALYWYRQSLGQGPEFLIYFQGTGAADDSGLPNDRFFAVRPEGSVSTLKIQRTERGDSAVYLCASSLNGRETDTQYFGPGTRLTVL.

The rearrangement uses TRBV10-3 and TRBJ1-5; the D is unclear. CDR3 size: 14 residues. From germline, CDR1 is ENHRY and CDR2 SYGVKD. V was clipped by 3 bases and J by 2 bases, with 8 bases between them. This chain's CDR3 is CAISEGQGNQPQHF. The CDR3 DNA follows: TGTGCCATCAGTGAAGGGCAGGGCAATCAGCCCCAGCATTTT.

CDR3 DNA: TGTGCCAGTAGTGGGAGCGGGAGGGCCAAAAACATTCAGTACTTC. Its protein product is CASSGSGRAKNIQYF. The chain recombines TRBV19 with TRBJ2-4, with 9 bases identical to TRBD2. V dropped 5 bases and J dropped 1; count of bases not matched to a gene: 3. The germline CDR1 and CDR2 sequences are LNHDA and SQIVND (reference sequence). The CDR3 loop spans 15 amino acids.

CDR3 amino acids: CASSQGTGPDTQYF. CDR3 coding DNA: TGCGCCAGCAGCCAAGGCACGGGGCCAGATACGCAGTATTTT. The chain is built from TRBV4-3 and TRBJ2-3, with D perhaps given as TRBD1 or TRBD2 (5 bases each). The CDR3 consists of 14 residues. Germline CDR1 LGHNA, CDR2 YSLEER. The ends were cut back, 1 base at V and 4 bases at J, with 9 bases in the middle.

This clonotype was detected a few times. The chain is built from TRBV3-1 and TRBJ2-1, with D unclear. V was pared by 4 bases and J by 0 bases, with 10 bases between. Looked up from germline, CDR1 is LGHDT and CDR2 is YNNKEL (reference sequence). The length of the CDR3 is 15 residues. The CDR3 protein is CASSRRSHSYNEQFF. The CDR3 DNA follows: TGTGCCAGCAGCCGGAGAAGTCACTCCTACAATGAGCAGTTCTTC.

V and J are TRBV28 and TRBJ2-4; no clear D gene. With 2 bases removed from V and 6 bases from J, the gap between germline ends came to 5 bases. The CDR3 covers 12 residues. Germline V lookup: CDR1 MDHEN, CDR2 SYDVKM. As DNA, the CDR3 is TGTGCCAGCAGTTTAGTCGGAAACATTCAGTACTTC. Amino acid sequence: CASSLVGNIQYF.

The chain employs TRBV29-1 and TRBJ1-2; D is uncertain. V lost 3 bases and J lost 4, with 12 bases in between. Germline CDR1 reads SQVTM; CDR2 reads ANQGSEA. This CDR3 has 13 residues. For the CDR3, the DNA is TGCAGCGTTGAGGGCTACGATGTCTATGGCTACACCTTC. It encodes CSVEGYDVYGYTF.

This clonotype occurred many times. The V call is TRBV19, the J call TRBJ2-1; TRBD2 agrees at 10 bases. The length of the CDR3 is 16 residues. Germline CDR1 LNHDA, CDR2 SQIVND (reference sequence). The trim removed 3 bases at V and 5 bases at J, leaving 7 bases unmatched. CDR3 in DNA: TGTGCCAGTAGTATCCTTTCTAGCGGGGGTCACAATGAGCAGTTCTTC. This encodes CASSILSSGGHNEQFF.

The genes are TRBV20-1 and TRBJ2-5; 7 positions agree with TRBD2. There are 13 residues in the CDR3. CDR1 and CDR2 (germline): DFQATT, SNEGSKA (reference sequence). Germline trimming cut 3 bases from V and 5 bases from J; bases unmatched to any gene: 6. The CDR3 region has the DNA TGCAGTGCTAGCGGGGAGGGAGTTGAGACCCAGTACTTC. Amino acid sequence: CSASGEGVETQYF.

V and J are TRBV15 and TRBJ2-1; 9 nucleotides match TRBD1. This CDR3 has 14 amino acids. Germline V gene lookup returns CDR1 LNHNV and CDR2 YYDKDF (reference sequence). The V gene end was trimmed by 5 bases and the J gene end by 6 bases; junction bases not matched to a gene: 5. The CDR3, as DNA: TGTGCCACCAGCCTCAAGGACAGGGGCAATGAGCAGTTCTTC. Its protein product is CATSLKDRGNEQFF.

This clonotype occurred a few times. The DNA for the CDR3 is TGTGCCAGCAGCTCGGGGGCGAATGAGCAGTTCTTC. Translated, it gives CASSSGANEQFF. The V call is TRBV7-2, the J call TRBJ2-1, with D perhaps matching TRBD1 or TRBD2 (6 bases each). Germline CDR1 is SGHTA and CDR2 is FQGNSA. Trimming stripped 4 bases from V and 7 bases from J, with 8 bases between. This CDR3 comprises 12 residues.

The V and J genes are TRBV21-1 and TRBJ2-1; the DNA was not compared with TRBD2, the D call given in the table. TRBV21-1 is given as a pseudogene. The CDR3 consists of 18 residues. In nucleotides, the CDR3 is TGTGCCAGCAGCAAAGCCCTAAGACTAGCGGACAACTACAATGAGCAGTTCTTC. It translates to CASSKALRLADNYNEQFF.

V gene TRBV4-3 combines with J gene TRBJ1-3, with TRBD1 matching 11 bases. The CDR3 consists of 16 residues. J gave up 0 bases and V 5 bases, and 3 bases lay outside the gene matches. The V gene's germline CDR1 is LGHNA and CDR2 YSLEER. CDR3 in amino acids: CASSMGTGGSGNTIYF. CDR3 DNA: TGCGCCAGCAGCATGGGGACAGGGGGCTCTGGAAACACCATATATTTT.

The chain carries TRBV4-3 and TRBJ2-1; 10 bases are shared with TRBD2. Germline V gene lookup returns CDR1 LGHNA and CDR2 YSLEER. This CDR3 has 18 amino acids. The ends lost 3 bases at V and 8 bases at J; junction bases unmatched: 16. Written as DNA, the CDR3 is TGCGCCAGCAGCCAGACTTGGACGCTAGCGGGAGTACGGTATGAGCAGTTCTTC. Its translation is CASSQTWTLAGVRYEQFF.

This clonotype was detected only a few times. This chain connects TRBV6-2 or TRBV6-3 to TRBJ2-3; 7 nucleotides line up with TRBD2. Germline V gene lookup returns CDR1 MNHEY and CDR2 SVGEGT. With 2 bases clipped from V and 2 bases from J, the junction kept 4 bases outside the gene matches. The CDR3 covers 15 residues. CDR3 region: CASSYGLADTDTQYF. CDR3 DNA sequence: TGTGCCAGCAGTTACGGTCTAGCGGACACAGATACGCAGTATTTT.

Note on this clonotype: Germline and junction disagree at one end, which may indicate a read error. The V call is TRBV4-3, the J call TRBJ2-7, with 7 bases aligning to TRBD2. Germline V gene data show CDR1 as LGHNA and CDR2 as YSLEER. The CDR3 length is 17 residues. The CDR3: CASSQERASGLPYEQYF. The CDR3 DNA follows: TGTGCCAGCAGCCAAGAACGGGCTAGCGGATTACCCTACGAGCAGTACTTC.

This chain uses TRBV4-2 with TRBJ1-1; a weak D match, TRBD1 (5 bases). V gave up 4 bases and J gave up 6 bases, with 9 bases separating them. This CDR3 spans 12 amino acids. The germline V gene has CDR1 LGHNA and CDR2 YNFKEQ. The CDR3 DNA follows: TGTGCCAGCAGCCTTCAGGGAGCTGAAGCTTTCTTT. Translation gives CASSLQGAEAFF.

V usage is TRBV12-3 or TRBV12-4 and J usage is TRBJ1-6; D remains unclear. Trimming took 3 bases from V and 11 from J, leaving 8 bases between them. The CDR3 is made up of 12 amino acids. The chain's CDR3 is CASSFRRTPLHF. The CDR3 nucleotides are TGTGCCAGCAGTTTCCGTAGGACACCCCTCCACTTT.

The V call is TRBV4-1, the J call TRBJ1-5; no clear D gene. Germline CDR1 and CDR2: MGHRA and YSYEKL. V was cut by 1 base and J by 0 bases, with 7 bases left in between. There are 15 residues in the CDR3. Written as DNA, the CDR3 is TGCGCCAGCAGCCAAGGGGTTTCTAGCAATCAGCCCCAGCATTTT. Its translation is CASSQGVSSNQPQHF.

This clonotype was seen just once. The CDR3 DNA reads TGTGCCATCAGTGAGTTCCGGGCAGATACGCAGTATTTT. Residues: CAISEFRADTQYF. The chain links TRBV10-3 to TRBJ2-3, with no clear D. Deletions cut 1 base from V and 4 bases from J, with 6 bases between. This CDR3 contains 13 residues. Per the germline V gene, CDR1 is ENHRY and CDR2 is SYGVKD.

The genes are TRBV4-2 and TRBJ2-5, with TRBD2 as a possible D gene (6 bases). Trimming stripped 0 bases from V and 7 bases from J, with 9 bases between. Germline V gene lookup returns CDR1 LGHNA and CDR2 YNFKEQ. The CDR3 loop spans 13 amino acids. The CDR3 protein is CASSQDRRGTQYF. The DNA for the CDR3 is TGTGCCAGCAGCCAAGATAGGAGGGGGACCCAGTACTTC.

The J gene is TRBJ2-6, the V gene TRBV7-9; D is possibly TRBD2 (5 bases). In germline, CDR1 is SEHNR, CDR2 FQNEAQ (reference sequence). Trimming took 1 base from V and 0 from J, leaving 10 bases between them. This CDR3 region has 17 residues. CDR3 DNA: TGTGCCAGCAGCTTAGGGACTCGAAGCTCTGGGGCCAACGTCCTGACTTTC. The encoded protein is CASSLGTRSSGANVLTF. Filled out from reference TRBV7-9 and TRBJ2-6, the complete variable domain reads DTGVSQNPRHKITKRGQNVTFRCDPISEHNRLYWYRQTLGQGPEFLTYFQNEAQLEKSRLLSDRFSAERPKGSFSTLEIQRTEQGDSAMYLCASSLGTRSSGANVLTFGAGSRLTVL.

This rearrangement joins TRBV10-3 to TRBJ2-7; D may be TRBD2 (5 bases). Germline values: CDR1 ENHRY, CDR2 SYGVKD. CDR3 length equals 15 residues. With 8 bases removed from V and 0 bases from J, the gap between germline ends came to 17 bases. Here the CDR3 DNA reads TGTGCCATCGGGTTCGCGGGCCTCTCCTCCTACGAGCAGTACTTC. The encoded protein is CAIGFAGLSSYEQYF.